This T cell receptor (beta chain) was sequenced for a study of T-cell reconstitution after alpha-beta-depleted transplantation in children. Comment on this clonotype: Its antigen remains unidentified.

Overall study results and limits: Reportedly, only several hundred clones from non-depleted graft cells drove alpha-beta T-cell counts at about two months. Some patients' high day-60 TCRbeta diversity was attributed to recipient cells surviving conditioning.

Preparing the TCRbeta library involved the use of unique molecular identifiers. In TCRdb, the PCR reads were re-called with MiXCR into one record per CDR3 protein. The data hold about 510,000 distinct CDR3 sequences, with more than 9.5% observed a single time. This specimen was PBMCs, mostly from graft donor cells, taken 180 days after TCRalphabeta/CD19-depleted stem cell transplant. The TCR originated in a female patient aged 2-15 years who had a stem cell transplant for aplastic anemia, so the T cells may come from the graft donor.

The CDR3 DNA reads TGTGCCAGCAGCGTAGCAGGCGGGACTTCCTACGAGCAGTACTTC. Encoded protein: CASSVAGGTSYEQYF. This chain joins TRBV9 and TRBJ2-7; D is possibly TRBD2 (6 bases). Germline assignment: CDR1 SGDLS and CDR2 YYNGEE. This CDR3 has 15 residues. The germline V and J ends were trimmed by 0 bases and 1 base, with 11 bases remaining between them.